This passage covers 14 T cell receptor beta chains from one sample sequenced in a study of OX40 agonist ivuxolimab in advanced cancers. Using immunoSEQ multiplex PCR, the repertoire was profiled, and TCRdb retains in-frame clones only, with some absent. The top ten clones hold about 20% of a sample with 50,000 to 65,000 clones, 70% to 90% of them seen once. The sample in question was CD4+ or CD8+ T cells sorted from blood, obtained in a trial of the OX40 agonist ivuxolimab. The receptor source for this set is an adult with an advanced solid tumor such as melanoma, head and neck, liver or kidney cancer.

The rearrangement uses TRBV27 and TRBJ2-5, with 7 nucleotides matching TRBD1. Germline CDR1 is MNHEY and CDR2 is SMNVEV (reference sequence). The CDR3 is 13 amino acids. V lost 5 bases to trimming and J lost 5 bases; unmatched junction nucleotides: 5. CDR3 sequence (DNA): TGTGCCAGCAGTGGTAGGGGGCTGGAGACCCAGTACTTC. Translated: CASSGRGLETQYF.

The chain employs TRBV5-4 and TRBJ1-1; D is unresolved. Germline CDR1 SGHNT, CDR2 YYREEE (reference sequence). This CDR3 has 16 residues. The V end lost 2 bases, the J end lost 1 base, and 15 bases lay between the germline ends. The CDR3 is CASSLGSQDPNTEAFF. The CDR3, as DNA: TGTGCCAGCAGCTTAGGCTCTCAAGATCCGAACACTGAAGCTTTCTTT.

This rearrangement joins TRBV30 to TRBJ2-5; D may be TRBD2 (6 bases). Germline CDR1 reads GTSNPN; CDR2 reads SVGIG (reference sequence). Trimming pared 2 bases from V and 4 bases from J, leaving 14 bases between. The CDR3 loop spans 14 amino acids. CDR3 region: CAWSTGIGRETQYF. The CDR3 DNA reads TGTGCCTGGAGTACCGGGATCGGGAGAGAGACCCAGTACTTC.

This sequence joins TRBV19 and TRBJ1-1; D gene unclear. CDR3 length: 12 amino acids. The germline CDR1 and CDR2 sequences are LNHDA and SQIVND (reference sequence). With 7 bases removed from V and 1 base from J, the gap between germline ends came to 7 bases. The CDR3 DNA reads TGTGCCAGTAAAGGTGAGAACACTGAAGCTTTCTTT. This encodes CASKGENTEAFF. The full variable domain, with the rest looked up from reference TRBV19 and TRBJ1-1, is DGGITQSPKYLFRKEGQNVTLSCEQNLNHDAMYWYRQDPGQGLRLIYYSQIVNDFQKGDIAEGYSVSREKKESFPLTVTSAQKNPTAFYLCASKGENTEAFFGQGTRLTVV.

The chain employs TRBV27 and TRBJ2-7, with TRBD1 matching 8 bases. V lost 4 bases and J lost 4; bases outside the gene matches: 12. This CDR3 comprises 16 residues. CDR1 is MNHEY and CDR2 is SMNVEV in the germline V gene (reference sequence). The CDR3 DNA reads as TGTGCCAGCAGTTCTTCAGGGGGCGAGATGGCTTACGAGCAGTACTTC. Translating gives CASSSSGGEMAYEQYF.

V and J are TRBV7-8 and TRBJ1-1; no clear D gene. V was pared by 2 bases and J by 5 bases, with 18 bases between. The CDR3 extends over 16 amino acids. Germline V gene sequence: CDR1 SGHVS, CDR2 FQNEAQ. CDR3: CASSLRPDGPGTEAFF. The CDR3 DNA is TGTGCCAGCAGCTTACGGCCGGACGGACCGGGAACTGAAGCTTTCTTT.

This clone occurred a few times. This sequence joins TRBV5-6 and TRBJ1-2, with unresolved D. Trimming took off 4 bases at V and 7 bases at J, with 11 bases between the two ends. In germline, CDR1 is SGHDT, CDR2 YYEEEE. The CDR3 length is 12 residues. The CDR3 bases are TGTGCCAGCAGCCCCCAAGGCGTTGGCTACACCTTC. Translated, it gives CASSPQGVGYTF.

The rearrangement uses TRBV2 and TRBJ2-7; 9 bases are a match to TRBD1. With 8 bases clipped from V and 5 bases from J, the junction kept 16 bases outside the gene matches. CDR1 is SNHLY and CDR2 is FYNNEI in the germline V gene. CDR3 length: 16 amino acids. CDR3: CASPPVDRGVSDEQYF. CDR3 nucleotides: TGTGCCAGCCCGCCGGTGGACAGGGGAGTTAGCGACGAGCAGTACTTC.

The chain has TRBV7-6 and TRBJ1-2, with unresolved D. V was shortened by 4 bases and J by 6 bases, with 18 bases between the two germline ends. This CDR3 contains 15 residues. The germline V gene encodes CDR1 SGHVS and CDR2 FNYEAQ. Here the CDR3 DNA reads TGTGCCAGCAGCTCGACTACGGGAGCCGGTCATGGCTACACCTTC. Encoded protein: CASSSTTGAGHGYTF.

V is TRBV30 and J is TRBJ2-3; maybe TRBD1 (6 bases). There are 14 residues in the CDR3. The germline V and J ends were trimmed by 0 bases and 5 bases, with 12 bases remaining between them. CDR1 GTSNPN and CDR2 SVGIG come from the germline V gene (reference sequence). CDR3 amino acids: CAWSVLGALDTQYF. DNA of the CDR3: TGTGCCTGGAGTGTGCTGGGGGCTTTAGATACGCAGTATTTT.

This clone was detected once. The rearrangement uses TRBV7-8 and TRBJ2-1, with 11 bases matching TRBD1. This CDR3 has 16 residues. Germline V CDR1 and CDR2: SGHVS, FQNEAQ. V lost 0 bases and J lost 9; bases outside the gene matches: 7. CDR3 protein: CASSLAPGQGAGEQFF. Here the CDR3 DNA reads TGTGCCAGCAGCTTAGCTCCTGGACAGGGGGCTGGTGAGCAGTTCTTC.

This clone occurred a few times. V is TRBV19 and J is TRBJ2-4, with D possibly TRBD2 on 6 matching bases. V lost 3 bases and J lost 8, with 20 bases in between. This CDR3 has 16 residues. CDR1 is LNHDA, CDR2 SQIVND, per germline (reference sequence). CDR3 DNA sequence: TGTGCCAGTAGTATCCAGGGAGGTGGCCAGTGGGACATTCAGTACTTC. Translating it yields CASSIQGGGQWDIQYF. Full variable domain (rest looked up from reference TRBV19 and TRBJ2-4): DGGITQSPKYLFRKEGQNVTLSCEQNLNHDAMYWYRQDPGQGLRLIYYSQIVNDFQKGDIAEGYSVSREKKESFPLTVTSAQKNPTAFYLCASSIQGGGQWDIQYFGAGTRLSVL.

The chain carries TRBV5-4 and TRBJ2-7, with D perhaps TRBD1 or TRBD2 (5 bases each). The CDR3 runs to 15 residues. Trimming took off 4 bases at V and 0 bases at J, with 14 bases between the two ends. CDR1 SGHNT and CDR2 YYREEE come from the germline V gene (reference sequence). For the CDR3, the DNA is TGTGCCAGCAGCGATACCGGGACGAGCTCCTACGAGCAGTACTTC. This translates into CASSDTGTSSYEQYF.

This clone is classed as medium-sized. The chain is built from TRBV18 and TRBJ2-5, with 8 bases aligning to TRBD2. The CDR3 is made up of 13 amino acids. After removal of 6 bases from V and 3 bases from J, the junction contained 3 bases not matched to a gene. CDR1 and CDR2 from the germline V gene are KGHSH and LQKENI. The CDR3 DNA follows: TGTGCCAGCTCGATGACTAGCGAAGAGACCCAGTACTTC. This translates into CASSMTSEETQYF.